The present T cell receptor beta chain was sequenced within a study of CD8 T cells in ankylosing spondylitis. Making use of molecular barcodes, quantitative 5'-RACE generated TCR beta libraries. TCRdb re-derived calls from the 5' RACE reads in MiXCR, one entry per CDR3 protein. The table includes about 500,000 distinct CDR3 sequences, roughly 5.3% detected once. This clonotype was recorded at least ten times. What it recognizes is unknown. Study results and caveats: From matched ankylosing spondylitis synovial fluid, disease-linked clones were reportedly recovered at significantly enriched levels. Blood of patients with ankylosing spondylitis appeared to be characterized by a TCR beta motif of fewer than 10 highly homologous variants.

Germline values: CDR1 MGHDK, CDR2 SYGVNS. The V and J ends lost 3 bases and 12 bases respectively, with 15 bases between them. There are 13 residues in the CDR3. The rearrangement links TRBV25-1 to TRBJ2-1, with D possibly TRBD2 on 6 matching bases. The sample taken for sequencing was blood, either unsorted or a sorted T cell fraction (not recorded which). The sequence was collected from a male donor with ankylosing spondylitis. CDR3 loop: CASSEGGGRGQFF. The CDR3 region has the DNA TGTGCCAGCAGTGAGGGCGGAGGGCGGGGGCAGTTCTTC. Full variable domain (outside the CDR3, taken from reference TRBV25-1 and TRBJ2-1): EADIYQTPRYLVIGTGKKITLECSQTMGHDKMYWYQQDPGMELHLIHYSYGVNSTEKGDLSSESTVSRIRTEHFPLTLESARPSHTSQYLCASSEGGGRGQFFGPGTRLTVL.